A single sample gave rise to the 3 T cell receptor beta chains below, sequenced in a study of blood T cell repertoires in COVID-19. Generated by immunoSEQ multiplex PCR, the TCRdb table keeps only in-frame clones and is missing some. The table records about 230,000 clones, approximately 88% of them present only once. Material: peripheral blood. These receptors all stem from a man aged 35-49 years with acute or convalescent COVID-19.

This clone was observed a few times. In DNA form, the CDR3 reads TGTGCCAGCAACAGGGGAGACGATGAAAAACTGTTTTTT. Translation: CASNRGDDEKLFF. The chain links TRBV6-5 to TRBJ1-4, with 7 bases fitting TRBD1. The CDR3 consists of 13 residues. J was trimmed by 6 bases and V by 7 bases; bases with no gene match: 5. Germline V gives CDR1 MNHEY, CDR2 SVGAGI.

CDR3 nucleotides: TGTGCCAGCAGTCGGACTAGTCGCTACGATACGCAGTATTTT. Translated, it gives CASSRTSRYDTQYF. The chain uses TRBV2 and TRBJ2-3; 7 positions agree with TRBD2. Per the germline V gene, CDR1 is SNHLY and CDR2 is FYNNEI. V shed 5 bases and J 6 bases; nucleotides not matched to a gene: 8. The CDR3 spans 14 residues.

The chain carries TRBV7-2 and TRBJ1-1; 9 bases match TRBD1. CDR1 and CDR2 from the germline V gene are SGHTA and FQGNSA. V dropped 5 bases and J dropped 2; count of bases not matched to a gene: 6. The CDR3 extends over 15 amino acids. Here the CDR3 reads CASSPRTGDNTEAFF. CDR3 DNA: TGTGCCAGCAGCCCAAGGACAGGGGATAACACTGAAGCTTTCTTT.